This T cell receptor beta chain was profiled in a study of tumour-infiltrating T cells in Burkitt lymphoma. Study in general: Productive clonality predicted overall and progression-free survival.

Deletions cut 6 bases from V and 8 bases from J, with 14 bases between. This CDR3 spans 14 amino acids. Germline assignment: CDR1 MDHEN and CDR2 SYDVKM. Only in-frame clones appear in the TCRdb table, and some are missing; sequencing was by immunoSEQ multiplex PCR. Of just under 4,500 clones in the sample, approximately 79% were seen once. Sequenced input: tumor tissue. The V call is TRBV28, the J call TRBJ1-6, with D possibly TRBD1 on 5 matching bases. The source is a human donor with diffuse large B-cell lymphoma. Some clones in this sample may be carry-over from other donors' samples. CDR3 sequence (DNA): TGTGCCAGCAGCCCGGGACCGGGCCATTCACCCCTCCACTTT. Translating gives CASSPGPGHSPLHF.